This TCR beta chain was found in a study of blood T cells in healthy people across ages. For the second PCR, which ran for 7 to 11 cycles, a sample-barcoded 5' primer and a J-beta primer mix were used. MiXCR, applied by TCRdb to the 5' RACE reads, yields one record per CDR3 protein. The top ten hold about 18% of the sample, which has about 570,000 distinct CDR3 sequences, roughly 28% seen once. Per germline, CDR1 LGHNA and CDR2 YSLEER. The CDR3 totals 16 residues. The V end was cut by 1 base, the J end by 7 bases, with 16 bases between. Healthy Caucasians from Russia aged roughly 6 to 100 served as donors.

The J gene is TRBJ1-4, the V gene TRBV4-3; D might be TRBD1 (6 bases). The sequence was collected from a woman in her sixties or seventies in good health. The sample comprised blood. The CDR3 nucleotides read TGCGCCAGCAGCCAAGGTTCTACAGGGATCCGTGAAAAACTGTTTTTT. Translation gives CASSQGSTGIREKLFF.